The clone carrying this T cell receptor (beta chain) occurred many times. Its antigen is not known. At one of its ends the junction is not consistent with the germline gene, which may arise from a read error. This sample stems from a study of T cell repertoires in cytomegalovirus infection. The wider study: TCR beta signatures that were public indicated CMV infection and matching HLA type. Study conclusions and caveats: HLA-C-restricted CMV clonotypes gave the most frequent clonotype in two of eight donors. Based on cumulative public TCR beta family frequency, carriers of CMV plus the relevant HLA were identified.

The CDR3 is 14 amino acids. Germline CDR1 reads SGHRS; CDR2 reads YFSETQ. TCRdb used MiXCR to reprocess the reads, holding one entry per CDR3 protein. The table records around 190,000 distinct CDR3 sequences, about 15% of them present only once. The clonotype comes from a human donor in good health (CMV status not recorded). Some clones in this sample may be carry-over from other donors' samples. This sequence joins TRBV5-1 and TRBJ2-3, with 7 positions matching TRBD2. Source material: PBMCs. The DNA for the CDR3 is TGTGCCAGCAGCTTGGAGCGGGACACAGATACGCAGTATTTT. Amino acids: CASSLERDTDTQYF.